A single T cell receptor beta chain is shown here with its context. Genomic DNA served as the source from which two-round multiplex PCR generated TCR beta CDR3 amplicons. TRBV and TRBJ genes each had their own specific primers in first-round PCR. Second-round PCR employed universal primers. TCRdb independently ran MiXCR on the multiplex PCR reads; one entry per CDR3 protein. Of roughly 15,000 distinct CDR3 sequences listed, around 42% are singletons. This record belongs to a study of prognosis after radiotherapy for stage I lung cancer. Across the whole study: Alongside stereotactic body radiotherapy, concurrent therapy was given to no patient. Following radiotherapy, a few patients went on to present distant metastases at a median of roughly 7 months, and more than 12 exhibited no significant progression.

With V trimmed by 5 bases and J by 5 bases, 12 bases remained unmatched. The CDR3 is 17 amino acids. The germline V gene encodes CDR1 SEHNR and CDR2 FQNEAQ (reference sequence). The sequences come from PBMCs, collected before or after stereotactic body radiation therapy (not recorded which). The sequence derives from a donor at least 50 years old with non-small cell lung cancer. V and J are TRBV7-9 and TRBJ2-7, with 13 bases that match TRBD2. CDR3: CASSPESRTSGRDEQYF. In DNA form, the CDR3 reads TGTGCCAGCAGCCCCGAGAGTCGGACTAGCGGGAGAGACGAGCAGTACTTC.